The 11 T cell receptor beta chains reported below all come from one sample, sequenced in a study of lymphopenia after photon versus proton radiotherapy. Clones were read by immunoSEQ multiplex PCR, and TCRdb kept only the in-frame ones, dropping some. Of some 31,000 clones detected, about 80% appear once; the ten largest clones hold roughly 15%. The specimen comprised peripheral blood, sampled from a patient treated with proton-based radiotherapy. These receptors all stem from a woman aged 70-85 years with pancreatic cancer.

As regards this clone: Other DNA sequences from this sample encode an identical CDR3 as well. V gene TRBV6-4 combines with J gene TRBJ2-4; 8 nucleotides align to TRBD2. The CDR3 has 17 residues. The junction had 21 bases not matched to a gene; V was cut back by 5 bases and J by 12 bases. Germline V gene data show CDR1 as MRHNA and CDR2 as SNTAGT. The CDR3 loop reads CASSSPSSGRRELCQYF. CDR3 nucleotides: TGTGCCAGCAGTTCACCCTCTAGCGGGCGGAGAGAGTTGTGTCAGTACTTC.

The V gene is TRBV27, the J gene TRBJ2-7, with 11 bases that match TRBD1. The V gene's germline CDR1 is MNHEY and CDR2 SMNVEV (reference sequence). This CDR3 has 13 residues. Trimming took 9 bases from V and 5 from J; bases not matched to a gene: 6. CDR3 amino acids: CASSRDRGNEQYF. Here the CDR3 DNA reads TGTGCCAGTAGCCGGGACAGGGGGAACGAGCAGTACTTC.

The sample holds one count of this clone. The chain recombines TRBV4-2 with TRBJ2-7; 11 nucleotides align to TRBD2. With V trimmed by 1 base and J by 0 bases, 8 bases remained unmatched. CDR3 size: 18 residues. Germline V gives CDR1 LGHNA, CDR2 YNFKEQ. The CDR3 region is CASSQGGGLAVSSYEQYF. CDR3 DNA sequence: TGTGCCAGCAGCCAAGGAGGGGGACTAGCGGTGAGCTCCTACGAGCAGTACTTC.

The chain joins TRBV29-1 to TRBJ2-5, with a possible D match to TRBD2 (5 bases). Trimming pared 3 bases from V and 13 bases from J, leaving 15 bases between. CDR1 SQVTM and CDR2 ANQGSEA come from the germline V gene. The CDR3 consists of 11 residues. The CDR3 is CSVDGGEIWYF. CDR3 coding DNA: TGCAGCGTTGATGGAGGCGAGATTTGGTACTTC.

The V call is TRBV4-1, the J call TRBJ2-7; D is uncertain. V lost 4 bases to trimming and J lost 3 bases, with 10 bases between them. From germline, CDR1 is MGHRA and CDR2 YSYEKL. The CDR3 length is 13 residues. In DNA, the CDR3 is TGCGCCAGCAGCCGGGCGGTCCTCTACGAGCAGTACTTC. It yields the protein CASSRAVLYEQYF.

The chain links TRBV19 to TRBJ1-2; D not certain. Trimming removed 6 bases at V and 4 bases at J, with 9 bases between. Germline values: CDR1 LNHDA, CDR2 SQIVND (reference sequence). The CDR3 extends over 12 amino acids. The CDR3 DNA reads TGTGCCAGTAGATACAGCACCTATGGCTACACCTTC. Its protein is CASRYSTYGYTF. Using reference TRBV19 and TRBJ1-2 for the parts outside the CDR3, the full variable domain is DGGITQSPKYLFRKEGQNVTLSCEQNLNHDAMYWYRQDPGQGLRLIYYSQIVNDFQKGDIAEGYSVSREKKESFPLTVTSAQKNPTAFYLCASRYSTYGYTFGSGTRLTVV.

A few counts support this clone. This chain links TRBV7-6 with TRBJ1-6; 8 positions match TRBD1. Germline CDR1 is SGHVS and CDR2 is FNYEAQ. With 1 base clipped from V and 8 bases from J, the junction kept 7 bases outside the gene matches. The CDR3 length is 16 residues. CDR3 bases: TGTGCCAGCAGCTTAGTTCCAGGGGGCAAGGATTCACCCCTCCACTTT. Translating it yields CASSLVPGGKDSPLHF.

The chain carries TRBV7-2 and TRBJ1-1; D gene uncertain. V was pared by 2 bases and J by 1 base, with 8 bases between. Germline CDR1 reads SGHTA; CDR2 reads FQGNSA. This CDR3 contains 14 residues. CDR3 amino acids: CASSLNSGNTEAFF. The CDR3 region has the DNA TGTGCCAGCAGCTTAAATTCTGGGAACACTGAAGCTTTCTTT.

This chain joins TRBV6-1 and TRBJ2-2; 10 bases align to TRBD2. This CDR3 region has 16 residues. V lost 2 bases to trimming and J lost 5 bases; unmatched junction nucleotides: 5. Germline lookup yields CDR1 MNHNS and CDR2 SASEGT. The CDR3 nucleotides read TGTGCCAGCAGTGAAAGGGCTAGCGGGAGTACCGGGGAGCTGTTTTTT. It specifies CASSERASGSTGELFF.

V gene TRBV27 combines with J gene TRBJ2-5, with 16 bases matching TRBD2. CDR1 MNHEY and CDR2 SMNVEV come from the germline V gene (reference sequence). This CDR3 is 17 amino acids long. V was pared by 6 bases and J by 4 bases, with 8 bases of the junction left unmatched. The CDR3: CASRRTGTSGRGETQYF. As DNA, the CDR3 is TGTGCCAGCAGGCGGACCGGGACTAGCGGGAGGGGAGAGACCCAGTACTTC.

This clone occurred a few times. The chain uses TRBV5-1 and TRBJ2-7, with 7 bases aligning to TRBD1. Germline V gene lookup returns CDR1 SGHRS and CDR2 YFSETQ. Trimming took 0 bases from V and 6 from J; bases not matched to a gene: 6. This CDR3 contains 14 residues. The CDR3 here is CASSLAGQSGEQYF. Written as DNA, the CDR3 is TGCGCCAGCAGCTTGGCGGGACAGTCGGGCGAGCAGTACTTC.